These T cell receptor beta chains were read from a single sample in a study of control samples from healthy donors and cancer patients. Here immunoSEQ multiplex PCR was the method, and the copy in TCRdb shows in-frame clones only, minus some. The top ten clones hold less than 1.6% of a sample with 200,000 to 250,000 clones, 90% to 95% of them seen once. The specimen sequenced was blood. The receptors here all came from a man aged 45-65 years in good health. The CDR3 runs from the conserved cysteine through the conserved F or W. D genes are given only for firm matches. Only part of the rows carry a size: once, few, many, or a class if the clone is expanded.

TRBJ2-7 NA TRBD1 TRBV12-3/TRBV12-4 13 CASRGTGPYEQYF TGTGCCAGCAGGGGGACAGGACCCTACGAGCAGTACTTC
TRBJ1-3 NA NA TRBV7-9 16 CASSPRNGGTGNTIYF TGTGCCAGCAGCCCGAGGAATGGGGGAACTGGAAACACCATATATTTT
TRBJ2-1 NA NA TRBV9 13 CASSVGDYNEQFF TGTGCCAGCAGCGTAGGGGACTACAATGAGCAGTTCTTC
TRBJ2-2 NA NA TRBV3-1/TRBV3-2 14 CASSRRSTSGELFF TGTGCCAGCAGCCGAAGAAGCACTTCCGGGGAGCTGTTTTTT
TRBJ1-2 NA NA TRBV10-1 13 CASSESRGYGYTF TGCGCCAGCAGTGAGTCGAGGGGCTATGGCTACACCTTC
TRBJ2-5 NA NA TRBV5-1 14 CASSFRTFQETQYF TGCGCCAGCAGCTTTAGGACGTTCCAAGAGACCCAGTACTTC
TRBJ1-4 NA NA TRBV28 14 CASREGVTNEKLFF TGTGCCAGCAGAGAAGGGGTGACTAATGAAAAACTGTTTTTT
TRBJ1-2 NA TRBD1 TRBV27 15 CASRRTGVGNYGYTF TGTGCCAGCAGAAGGACAGGGGTAGGGAACTATGGCTACACCTTC
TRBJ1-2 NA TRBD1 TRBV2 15 CASTWGTGEDYGYTF TGTGCCAGCACTTGGGGGACAGGGGAAGACTATGGCTACACCTTC
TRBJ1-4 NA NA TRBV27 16 CASSSLGQGKGEKLFF TGTGCCAGCAGTTCTCTTGGGCAGGGAAAGGGTGAAAAACTGTTTTTT
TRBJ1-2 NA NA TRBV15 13 CATSRGLDSGYTF TGTGCCACCAGCAGAGGCCTAGACAGTGGCTACACCTTC
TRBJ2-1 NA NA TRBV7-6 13 CASSYREYNEQFF TGTGCCAGCAGTTACAGGGAATACAATGAGCAGTTCTTC
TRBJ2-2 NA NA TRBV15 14 CATRPTAETGELFF TGTGCCACCAGACCTACCGCAGAGACCGGGGAGCTGTTTTTT
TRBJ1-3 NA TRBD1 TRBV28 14 CASSMTGDGNTIYF TGTGCCAGCAGCATGACAGGGGATGGAAACACCATATATTTT
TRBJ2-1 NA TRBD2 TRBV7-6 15 CASSAASGGAAEQFF TGTGCCAGCAGCGCAGCTAGCGGGGGGGCGGCTGAGCAGTTCTTC
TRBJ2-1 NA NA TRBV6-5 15 CASSRTESSYNEQFF TGTGCCAGCAGCCGGACAGAGAGCTCCTACAATGAGCAGTTCTTC
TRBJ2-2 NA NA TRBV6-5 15 CASSYNPENTGELFF TGTGCCAGCAGTTACAACCCAGAAAACACCGGGGAGCTGTTTTTT
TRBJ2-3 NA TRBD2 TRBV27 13 CASSRDYTDTQYF TGTGCCAGCAGCCGGGACTACACAGATACGCAGTATTTT
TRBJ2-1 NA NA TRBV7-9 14 CASQASSSYNEQFF TGTGCCAGCCAGGCTTCGAGCTCCTACAATGAGCAGTTCTTC
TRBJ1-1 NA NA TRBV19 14 CASIVTGRNAEAFF TGTGCCAGTATCGTTACAGGGCGTAACGCTGAAGCTTTCTTT
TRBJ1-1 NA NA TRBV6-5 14 CASSNRGVNTEAFF TGTGCCAGCAGCAATAGGGGAGTGAACACTGAAGCTTTCTTT
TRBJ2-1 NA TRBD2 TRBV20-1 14 CSASGGGNYNEQFF TGCAGTGCTAGTGGGGGGGGTAACTACAATGAGCAGTTCTTC
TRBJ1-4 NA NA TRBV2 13 CASTREQGEKLFF TGTGCCAGCACCCGGGAGCAAGGTGAAAAACTGTTTTTT
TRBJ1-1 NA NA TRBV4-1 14 CASLRSKEPTEAFF TGCGCCAGCCTTCGATCGAAAGAGCCCACTGAAGCTTTCTTT
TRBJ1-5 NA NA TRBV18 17 CASSSVGGGLGNQPQHF TGTGCCAGCTCATCGGTCGGAGGCGGGCTGGGCAATCAGCCCCAGCATTTT
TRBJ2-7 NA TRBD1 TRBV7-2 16 CASSSRGGQGAYEQYF TGTGCCAGCAGCAGTAGGGGCGGGCAGGGGGCCTACGAGCAGTACTTC
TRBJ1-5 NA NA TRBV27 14 CASREGFLGQPQHF TGTGCCAGCAGGGAAGGGTTTTTAGGTCAGCCCCAGCATTTT
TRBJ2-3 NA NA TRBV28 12 CASSLEGFTQYF TGTGCCAGCAGTTTAGAGGGATTTACGCAGTATTTT
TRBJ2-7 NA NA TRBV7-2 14 CASKPRQNLYEQYF TGTGCCAGCAAACCTCGACAGAATCTCTACGAGCAGTACTTC
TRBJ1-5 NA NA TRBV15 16 CATSRDRGGANQPQHF TGTGCCACCAGCAGAGATCGCGGGGGGGCAAATCAGCCCCAGCATTTT
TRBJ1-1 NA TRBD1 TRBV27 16 CASSPRQTGGRSEAFF TGTGCCAGCAGTCCGCGCCAGACAGGGGGCAGGTCAGAAGCTTTCTTT
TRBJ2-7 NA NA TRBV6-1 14 CASSPGTPLYEQYF TGTGCCAGCAGTCCAGGGACCCCGCTTTACGAGCAGTACTTC
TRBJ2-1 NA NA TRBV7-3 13 CASSSYRDNEQFF TGTGCCAGCAGCTCCTACAGGGACAATGAGCAGTTCTTC
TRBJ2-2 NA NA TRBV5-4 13 CASSFAGAGELFF TGTGCCAGCAGCTTTGCTGGGGCCGGGGAGCTGTTTTTT
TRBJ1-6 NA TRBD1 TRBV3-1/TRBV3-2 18 CASSHRAGTVEFNSPLHF TGTGCCAGCAGCCACAGAGCCGGGACAGTTGAGTTTAATTCACCCCTCCACTTT
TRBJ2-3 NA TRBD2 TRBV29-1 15 CSVEGVGGVTDTQYF TGCAGCGTTGAAGGGGTCGGGGGGGTGACAGATACGCAGTATTTT
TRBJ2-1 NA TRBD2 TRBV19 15 CASSFGGAWGGEQFF TGTGCCAGTAGTTTCGGGGGGGCCTGGGGCGGTGAGCAGTTCTTC
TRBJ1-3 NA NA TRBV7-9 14 CASSLRTAGNTIYF TGTGCCAGCAGCTTAAGGACAGCGGGAAACACCATATATTTT
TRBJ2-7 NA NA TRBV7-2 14 CASSPQGVPSEQYF TGTGCCAGCAGTCCCCAGGGAGTCCCGAGTGAGCAGTACTTC
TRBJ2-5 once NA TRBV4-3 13 CASSIGVQETQYF TGCGCCAGCAGTATCGGGGTTCAAGAGACCCAGTACTTC